This TCR beta chain is from a study of CD8 T cells in ankylosing spondylitis. Germline V CDR1 and CDR2: MNHEY, SMNVEV (reference sequence). The CDR3 runs to 16 residues. With 1 base clipped from V and 5 bases from J, the junction kept 7 bases outside the gene matches. TCRdb re-analysed the 5' RACE reads in MiXCR, keeping a single row per CDR3 protein. This table has 150,000 to 200,000 distinct CDR3 sequences, over 15% appearing once. The study, taken as a whole, reports: Disease-linked clones displayed a CD8+ phenotype and appeared relatively rarely in peripheral blood.

A remark on this clonotype: Its cognate antigen is unknown.

Sequencing was done on a sample of blood, either unsorted or a sorted T cell fraction (not recorded which). The receptor was isolated from a male donor under 35 with ankylosing spondylitis or in good health (not recorded which). The gene calls are TRBV27 and TRBJ2-1, with 8 bases fitting TRBD2. The CDR3 DNA sequence: TGTGCCAGCAGTTTATTGGCCCAGCGGGGGAACAATGAGCAGTTCTTC. Translating gives CASSLLAQRGNNEQFF.